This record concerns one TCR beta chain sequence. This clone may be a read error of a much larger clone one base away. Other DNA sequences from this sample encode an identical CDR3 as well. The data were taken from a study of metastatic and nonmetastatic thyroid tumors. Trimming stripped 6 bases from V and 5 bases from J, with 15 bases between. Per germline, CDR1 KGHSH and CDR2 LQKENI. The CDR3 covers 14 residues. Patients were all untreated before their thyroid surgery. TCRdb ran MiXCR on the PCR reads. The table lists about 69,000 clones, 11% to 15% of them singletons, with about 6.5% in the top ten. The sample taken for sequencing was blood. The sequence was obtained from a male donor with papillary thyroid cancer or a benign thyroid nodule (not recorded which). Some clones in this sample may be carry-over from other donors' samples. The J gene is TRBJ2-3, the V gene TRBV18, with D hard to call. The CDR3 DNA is TGTGCCAGCTCCAGGATCAGAGGCAGAGATACGCAGTATTTT. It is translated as CASSRIRGRDTQYF.